One and the same sample provided the 6 T cell receptor beta chains below, sequenced in a study of CD8+ T cells in alopecia areata. The sequencing template was cDNA reverse transcribed from extracted RNA. Assay used: immunoSEQ multiplex PCR; TCRdb lists only in-frame clones, some missing. The repertoire includes about 250,000 clones, 60% of them detected once, and around 0.92% sits in the top ten. Treatment given: oral pan-JAK inhibitor, 5-10 mg twice daily. This specimen was CD4+ T cells sorted from blood, taken around week 54, from a patient treated with tofacitinib. The receptors come from a human donor with alopecia areata.

The chain is built from TRBV7-6 and TRBJ1-6, with no clear D. Germline V gives CDR1 SGHVS, CDR2 FNYEAQ. The CDR3 loop spans 14 amino acids. Between the trimmed V and J ends, which lost 1 base and 4 bases, there was a span of 5 bases. CDR3 in amino acids: CASSLEQYNSPLHF. CDR3 DNA sequence: TGTGCCAGCAGCTTAGAACAGTATAATTCACCCCTCCACTTT.

The gene calls are TRBV19 and TRBJ1-1, with TRBD1 matching over 8 bases. The CDR3 has 13 amino acids. Germline V gene data show CDR1 as LNHDA and CDR2 as SQIVND (reference sequence). V shed 10 bases and J 3 bases; nucleotides not matched to a gene: 7. The CDR3 DNA reads TGTGCCACAGGGACAGGTGGCTACACTGAAGCTTTCTTT. Translation gives CATGTGGYTEAFF.

This clone has a single count. The CDR3 region is CASSPQPGQPQHF. CDR3 bases: TGTGCCAGCAGTCCTCAGCCGGGACAGCCCCAGCATTTT. The chain has TRBV2 and TRBJ1-5, with no clear D. Germline V gene sequence: CDR1 SNHLY, CDR2 FYNNEI. This CDR3 comprises 13 residues. V gave up 5 bases and J gave up 7 bases, with 12 bases separating them.

This clone was seen once. The chain links TRBV10-2 to TRBJ2-7, with 7 bases that match TRBD1. The V gene end was trimmed by 5 bases and the J gene end by 2 bases; junction bases not matched to a gene: 3. CDR1 and CDR2 from the germline V gene are WSHSY and SAAADI. There are 13 residues in the CDR3. CDR3 sequence (DNA): TGCGCCAGCAGTAAGCAGGGGGCCTACGAGCAGTACTTC. This gives the protein CASSKQGAYEQYF.

The chain uses TRBV5-1 and TRBJ2-5, with TRBD2 matching 7 bases. Germline CDR1 and CDR2: SGHRS and YFSETQ. Germline trimming cut 1 base from V and 6 bases from J; bases unmatched to any gene: 3. The CDR3 covers 13 residues. In DNA form, the CDR3 reads TGCGCCAGCAGCTTGACGCGGGGGAAGACCCAGTACTTC. Residues: CASSLTRGKTQYF.

As regards this clone: The sample carries other DNA sequences with the same CDR3. The chain recombines TRBV30 with TRBJ2-7, with D uncertain. Germline CDR1 reads GTSNPN; CDR2 reads SVGIG (reference sequence). Trimming cost V 2 bases and J 0 bases, with 8 bases left between them. The CDR3 has 13 residues. The CDR3 DNA follows: TGTGCCTGGAGTCGCGGAAGCTCCTACGAGCAGTACTTC. As protein: CAWSRGSSYEQYF.